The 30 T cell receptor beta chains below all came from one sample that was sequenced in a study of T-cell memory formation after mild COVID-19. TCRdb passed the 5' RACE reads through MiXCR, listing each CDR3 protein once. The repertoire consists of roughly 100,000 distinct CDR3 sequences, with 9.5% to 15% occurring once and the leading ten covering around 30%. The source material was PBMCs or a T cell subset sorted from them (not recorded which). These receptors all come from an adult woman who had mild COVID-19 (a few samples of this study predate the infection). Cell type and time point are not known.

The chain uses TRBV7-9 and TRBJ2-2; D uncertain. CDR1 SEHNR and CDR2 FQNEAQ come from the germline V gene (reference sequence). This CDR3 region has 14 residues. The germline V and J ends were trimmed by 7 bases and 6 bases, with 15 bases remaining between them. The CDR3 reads CASTPNPYAGELFF. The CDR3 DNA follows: TGTGCCAGCACCCCCAACCCCTACGCCGGGGAGCTGTTTTTT.

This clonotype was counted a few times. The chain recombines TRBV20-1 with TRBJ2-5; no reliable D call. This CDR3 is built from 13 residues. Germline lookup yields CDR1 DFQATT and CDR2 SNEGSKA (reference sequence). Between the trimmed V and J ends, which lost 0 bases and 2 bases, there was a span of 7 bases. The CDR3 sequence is CSARDRLQETQYF. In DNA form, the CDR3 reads TGCAGTGCTAGAGATCGTTTACAAGAGACCCAGTACTTC.

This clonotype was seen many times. The CDR3 here is CASSLLQGNEQYF. In nucleotides, the CDR3 is TGTGCCAGTAGTTTATTACAGGGTAACGAGCAGTACTTC. This sequence joins TRBV19 and TRBJ2-7; D possibly corresponds to TRBD1 (6 bases). V lost 5 bases and J lost 5, with 13 bases in between. Germline assignment: CDR1 LNHDA and CDR2 SQIVND (reference sequence). The CDR3 spans 13 residues.

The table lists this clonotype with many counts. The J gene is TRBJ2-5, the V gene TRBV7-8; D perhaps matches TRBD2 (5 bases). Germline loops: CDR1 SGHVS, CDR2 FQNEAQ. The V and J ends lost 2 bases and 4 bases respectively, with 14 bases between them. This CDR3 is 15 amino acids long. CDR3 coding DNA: TGTGCCAGCAGCTTACCCCAGGTGGCGGGAGAGACCCAGTACTTC. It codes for CASSLPQVAGETQYF.

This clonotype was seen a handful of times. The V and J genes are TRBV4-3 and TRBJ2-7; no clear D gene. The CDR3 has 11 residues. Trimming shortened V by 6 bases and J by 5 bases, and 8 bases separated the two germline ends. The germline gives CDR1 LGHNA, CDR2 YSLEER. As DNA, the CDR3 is TGCGCCAGCAGTCATAACCACGAGCAGTACTTC. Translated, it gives CASSHNHEQYF.

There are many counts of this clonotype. The CDR3 DNA is TGTGCCAGCAGCCAAGATCTGGCGGCAAATTACGAGCAGTACTTC. Amino acids: CASSQDLAANYEQYF. This sequence joins TRBV4-2 and TRBJ2-7; D is unclear. The CDR3 has 15 residues. Deletions cut 0 bases from V and 4 bases from J, with 13 bases between. Germline V gene sequence: CDR1 LGHNA, CDR2 YNFKEQ.

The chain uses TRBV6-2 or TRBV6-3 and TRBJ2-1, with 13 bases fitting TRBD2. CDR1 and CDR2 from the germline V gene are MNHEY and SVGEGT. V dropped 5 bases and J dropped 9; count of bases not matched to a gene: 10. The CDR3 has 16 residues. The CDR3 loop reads CASSDLGLAGVGEQFF. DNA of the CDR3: TGTGCCAGCAGTGACCTTGGACTAGCGGGAGTCGGTGAGCAGTTCTTC.

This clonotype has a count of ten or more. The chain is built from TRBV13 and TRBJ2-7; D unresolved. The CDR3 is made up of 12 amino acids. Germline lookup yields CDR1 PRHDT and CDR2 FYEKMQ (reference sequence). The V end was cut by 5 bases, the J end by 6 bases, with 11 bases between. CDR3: CASSLHGGEQYF. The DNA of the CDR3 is TGTGCCAGCAGCCTTCACGGCGGCGAGCAGTACTTC.

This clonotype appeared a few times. The CDR3 sequence is CASSQAGGNNEQFF. CDR3 coding DNA: TGCGCCAGCAGCCAAGCGGGGGGTAACAATGAGCAGTTCTTC. The chain combines TRBV4-3 with TRBJ2-1; TRBD2 matches 7 bases. The junction had 2 bases not matched to a gene; V was cut back by 1 base and J by 5 bases. Germline-derived CDR1 and CDR2 are LGHNA and YSLEER. CDR3 length: 14 residues.

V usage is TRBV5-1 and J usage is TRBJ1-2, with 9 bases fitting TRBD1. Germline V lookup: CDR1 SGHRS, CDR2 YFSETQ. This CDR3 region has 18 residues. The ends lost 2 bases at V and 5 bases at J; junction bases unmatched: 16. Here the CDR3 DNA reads TGCGCCAGCAGCTTTTATAGATCCGGGACAGGGAAGTCTTATGGCTACACCTTC. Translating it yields CASSFYRSGTGKSYGYTF.

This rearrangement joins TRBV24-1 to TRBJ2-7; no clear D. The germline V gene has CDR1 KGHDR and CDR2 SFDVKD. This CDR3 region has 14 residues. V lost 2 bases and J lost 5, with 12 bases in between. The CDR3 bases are TGTGCCACCAGTGATTCAGGCTCTAGGAACGAGCAGTACTTC. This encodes CATSDSGSRNEQYF.

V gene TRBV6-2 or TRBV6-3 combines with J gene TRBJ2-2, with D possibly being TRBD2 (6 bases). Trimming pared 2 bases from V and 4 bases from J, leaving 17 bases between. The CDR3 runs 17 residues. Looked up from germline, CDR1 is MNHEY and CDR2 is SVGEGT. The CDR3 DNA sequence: TGTGCCAGCAGTTACGGCGGAGGGGTATGGGTCACCGGGGAGCTGTTTTTT. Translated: CASSYGGGVWVTGELFF.

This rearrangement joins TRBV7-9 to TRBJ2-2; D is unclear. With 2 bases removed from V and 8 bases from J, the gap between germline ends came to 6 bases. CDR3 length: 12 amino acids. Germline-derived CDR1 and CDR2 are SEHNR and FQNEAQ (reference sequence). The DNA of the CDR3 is TGTGCCAGCAGCTTATCCCCGGGGGAGCTGTTTTTT. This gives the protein CASSLSPGELFF.

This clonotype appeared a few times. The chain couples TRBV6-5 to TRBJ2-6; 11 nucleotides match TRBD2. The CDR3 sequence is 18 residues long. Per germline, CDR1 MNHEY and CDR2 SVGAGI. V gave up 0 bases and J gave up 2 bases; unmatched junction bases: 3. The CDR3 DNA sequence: TGTGCCAGCAGTTACTCATTAGCGGGAGGGCCTGGGGCCAACGTCCTGACTTTC. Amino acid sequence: CASSYSLAGGPGANVLTF.

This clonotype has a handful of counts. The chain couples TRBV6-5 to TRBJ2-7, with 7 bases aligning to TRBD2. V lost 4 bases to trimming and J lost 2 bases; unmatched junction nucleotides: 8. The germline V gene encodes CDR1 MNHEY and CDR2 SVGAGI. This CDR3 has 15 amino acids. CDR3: CASSSQAGPTYEQYF. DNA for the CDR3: TGTGCCAGCAGTTCCCAAGCGGGACCGACCTACGAGCAGTACTTC.

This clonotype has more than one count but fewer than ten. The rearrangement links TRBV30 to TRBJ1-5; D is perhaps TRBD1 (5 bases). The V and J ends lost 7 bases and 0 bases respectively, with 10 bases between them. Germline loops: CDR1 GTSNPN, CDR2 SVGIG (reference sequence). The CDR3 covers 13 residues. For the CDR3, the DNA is TGTGCCTTCGGACACGGTAGCAATCAGCCCCAGCATTTT. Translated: CAFGHGSNQPQHF.

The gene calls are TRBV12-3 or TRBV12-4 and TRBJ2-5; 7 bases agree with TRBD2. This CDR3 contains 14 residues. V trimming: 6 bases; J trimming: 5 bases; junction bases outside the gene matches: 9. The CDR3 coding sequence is TGTGCCAGCAGCCCTGGGGAGGGTCGGGAGACCCAGTACTTC. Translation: CASSPGEGRETQYF.

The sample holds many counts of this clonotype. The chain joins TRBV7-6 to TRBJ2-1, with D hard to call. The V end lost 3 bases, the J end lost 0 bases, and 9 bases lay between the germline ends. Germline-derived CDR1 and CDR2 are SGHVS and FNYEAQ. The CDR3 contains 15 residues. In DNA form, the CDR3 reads TGTGCCAGCAGCTTTAGGCTTAGCTCCTACAATGAGCAGTTCTTC. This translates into CASSFRLSSYNEQFF.

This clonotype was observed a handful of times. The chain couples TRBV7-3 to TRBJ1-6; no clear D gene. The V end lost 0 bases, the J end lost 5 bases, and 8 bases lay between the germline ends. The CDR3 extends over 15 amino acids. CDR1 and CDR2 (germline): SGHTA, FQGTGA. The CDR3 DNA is TGTGCCAGCAGCTTAACTGGGTCAGATAATTCACCCCTCCACTTT. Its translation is CASSLTGSDNSPLHF.

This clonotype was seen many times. The CDR3 region has the DNA TGCGCCAGCAGCCCCCCGGGACATGCTGCCTACGAGCAGTACTTC. As protein: CASSPPGHAAYEQYF. This chain links TRBV5-1 with TRBJ2-7, with D possibly being TRBD1 (6 bases). Deletions cut 4 bases from V and 2 bases from J, with 16 bases between. CDR3 length: 15 residues. CDR1 is SGHRS, CDR2 YFSETQ, per germline.

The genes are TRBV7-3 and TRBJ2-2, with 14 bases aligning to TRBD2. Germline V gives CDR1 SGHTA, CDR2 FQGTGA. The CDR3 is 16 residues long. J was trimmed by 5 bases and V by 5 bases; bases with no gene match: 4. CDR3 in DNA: TGTGCCAGCAGCGCAGGACTAGCGGGGGGAACCGGGGAGCTGTTTTTT. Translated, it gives CASSAGLAGGTGELFF.

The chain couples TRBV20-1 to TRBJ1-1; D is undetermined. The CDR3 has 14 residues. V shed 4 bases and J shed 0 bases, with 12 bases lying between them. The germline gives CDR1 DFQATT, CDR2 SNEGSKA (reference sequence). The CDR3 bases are TGCAGTGCTACCCCCTACACAGTGAACACTGAAGCTTTCTTT. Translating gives CSATPYTVNTEAFF.

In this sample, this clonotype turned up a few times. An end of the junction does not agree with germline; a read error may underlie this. The CDR3 sequence is CASSQDRGLSSF. DNA of the CDR3: TGTGCCAGCAGCCAAGATCGTGGGTTGTCTTCCTTC. The chain couples TRBV3-1 to TRBJ1-2; D is ambiguous. The CDR3 spans 12 residues. The germline V gene has CDR1 LGHDT and CDR2 YNNKEL (reference sequence).

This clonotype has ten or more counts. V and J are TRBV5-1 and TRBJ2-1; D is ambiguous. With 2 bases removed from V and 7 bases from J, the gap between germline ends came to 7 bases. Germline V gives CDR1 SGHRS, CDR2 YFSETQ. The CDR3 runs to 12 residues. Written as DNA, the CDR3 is TGCGCCAGCAGCTTTGGCCCAAATGAGCAGTTCTTC. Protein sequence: CASSFGPNEQFF. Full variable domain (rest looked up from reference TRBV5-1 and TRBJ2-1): KAGVTQTPRYLIKTRGQQVTLSCSPISGHRSVSWYQQTPGQGLQFLFEYFSETQRNKGNFPGRFSGRQFSNSRSEMNVSTLELGDSALYLCASSFGPNEQFFGPGTRLTVL.

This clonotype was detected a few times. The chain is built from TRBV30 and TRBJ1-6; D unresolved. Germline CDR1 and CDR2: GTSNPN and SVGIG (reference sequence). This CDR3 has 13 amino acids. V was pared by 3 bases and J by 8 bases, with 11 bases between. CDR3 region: CAWRADSHSPLHF. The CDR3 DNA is TGTGCCTGGAGAGCCGATAGCCATTCACCCCTCCACTTT.

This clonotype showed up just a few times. CDR3: CASSLIGRLRDTQYF. CDR3 nucleotide sequence: TGTGCCAGCAGCTTAATCGGGAGGTTGAGAGATACGCAGTATTTT. This chain joins TRBV7-2 and TRBJ2-3, with 7 bases matching TRBD2. J lost 5 bases, V lost 2 bases, and 7 bases had no gene match. Germline V gene sequence: CDR1 SGHTA, CDR2 FQGNSA. This CDR3 spans 15 amino acids.

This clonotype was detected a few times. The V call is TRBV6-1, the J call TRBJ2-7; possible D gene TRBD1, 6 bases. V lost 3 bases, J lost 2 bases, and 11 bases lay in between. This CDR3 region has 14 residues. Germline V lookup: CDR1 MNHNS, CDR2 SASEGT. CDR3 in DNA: TGTGCCAGCAGTGACAGGGGTTCGGCCTACGAGCAGTACTTC. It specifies CASSDRGSAYEQYF.

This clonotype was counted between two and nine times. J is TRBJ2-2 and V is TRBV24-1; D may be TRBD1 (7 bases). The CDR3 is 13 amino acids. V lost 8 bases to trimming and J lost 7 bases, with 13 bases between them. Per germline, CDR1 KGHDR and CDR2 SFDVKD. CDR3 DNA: TGTGCCACCAACCCAGGGGGGAACGGGGAGCTGTTTTTT. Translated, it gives CATNPGGNGELFF.

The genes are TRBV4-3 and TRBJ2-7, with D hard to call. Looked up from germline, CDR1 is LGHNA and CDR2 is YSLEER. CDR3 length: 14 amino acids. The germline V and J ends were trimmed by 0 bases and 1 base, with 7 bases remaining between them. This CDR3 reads CASSQDSSSYEQYF. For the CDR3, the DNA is TGCGCCAGCAGCCAAGATTCCTCTTCCTACGAGCAGTACTTC.

The CDR3 DNA follows: TGCGCCAGCAGCCCTCAGGAAGGGGTAGCGGTACAAGAGACCCAGTACTTC. Translated: CASSPQEGVAVQETQYF. The chain uses TRBV4-1 and TRBJ2-5; D might be TRBD2 (6 bases). CDR3 size: 17 residues. From germline, CDR1 is MGHRA and CDR2 YSYEKL. Trimming shortened V by 4 bases and J by 2 bases, and 20 bases separated the two germline ends.